These 30 T cell receptor beta chains were sequenced from one sample in a study of T-cell memory formation after mild COVID-19 (dated by TCRdb to the early 2020s). The library relied on 5' RACE. The data were produced on an Illumina NovaSeq 6000. TCRdb reworked the public reads: Q25 trimming with fastp, MiXCR clone assembly, productive beta chains retained. Identical CDR3 protein sequences are pooled into one entry, listed with their most common genes and DNA. This sample is represented by a few hundred thousand distinct CDR3 sequences; under 8.5% of them were singletons. The ten biggest clones cover 20% to 25% of the sample. The material sequenced was PBMCs or a T cell subset sorted from them (not recorded which). These receptors were obtained from a man between 18 and 35 years old who had mild COVID-19 (a few samples of this study predate the infection). The sample titles of this study are shuffled in the database, so cell type and time point are left out; the donor was told from shared clones.

The rearrangement joins TRBV5-5 to TRBJ2-7; no firm D call. Germline CDR1 is SGHKS and CDR2 is YYEKEE (reference sequence). CDR3 size: 14 residues. Trimming took off 2 bases at V and 3 bases at J, with 12 bases between the two ends. The CDR3 DNA reads TGTGCCAGCAGCTTTCGAACCCCCAACTACGAGCAGTACTTC. Encoded protein: CASSFRTPNYEQYF.

The chain is built from TRBV6-2 or TRBV6-3 and TRBJ1-6, with D unresolved. CDR1 is MNHEY, CDR2 SVGEGT, per germline. The CDR3 is 13 residues long. Trimming pared 2 bases from V and 9 bases from J, leaving 8 bases between. In DNA form, the CDR3 reads TGTGCCAGCAGTTACGAAAGGGCTTCACCCCTCCACTTT. It encodes CASSYERASPLHF.

The chain joins TRBV7-2 to TRBJ2-3; TRBD2 matches 9 bases. V gave up 7 bases and J gave up 1 base; unmatched junction bases: 3. This CDR3 is 14 amino acids long. Germline CDR1 SGHTA, CDR2 FQGNSA. CDR3 loop: CASISSGGTDTQYF. CDR3 DNA: TGTGCCAGCATCTCTAGCGGGGGCACAGATACGCAGTATTTT.

This clonotype was detected ten times or more. This chain uses TRBV5-1 with TRBJ2-1; 14 nucleotides agree with TRBD2. This CDR3 spans 14 amino acids. Germline lookup yields CDR1 SGHRS and CDR2 YFSETQ. Losses at the gene ends were 3 bases for V and 12 bases for J; bases not matched to a gene: 5. The CDR3, as DNA: TGCGCCAGCAGCTCCGGGACTAGCGGGGGACGGCAGTTCTTC. It yields the protein CASSSGTSGGRQFF. Full variable domain (remainder filled in from reference TRBV5-1 and TRBJ2-1): KAGVTQTPRYLIKTRGQQVTLSCSPISGHRSVSWYQQTPGQGLQFLFEYFSETQRNKGNFPGRFSGRQFSNSRSEMNVSTLELGDSALYLCASSSGTSGGRQFFGPGTRLTVL.

The chain uses TRBV5-5 and TRBJ1-4; TRBD1 aligns across 7 bases. This CDR3 is built from 16 residues. V shed 0 bases, J shed 7 bases, and the junction held 9 bases outside the gene matches. The germline CDR1 and CDR2 sequences are SGHKS and YYEKEE (reference sequence). The CDR3 sequence: CASSLDEVTGSEKLFF. The DNA of the CDR3 is TGTGCCAGCAGCTTGGACGAGGTGACAGGGAGTGAAAAACTGTTTTTT.

V gene TRBV5-1 combines with J gene TRBJ2-7, with D possibly matching TRBD2 (5 bases). From germline, CDR1 is SGHRS and CDR2 YFSETQ. V lost 4 bases to trimming and J lost 2 bases, with 13 bases between them. The CDR3 length is 14 residues. CDR3 region: CASSPRGLTYEQYV. The CDR3 DNA reads TGCGCCAGCAGCCCCCGGGGTCTCACCTACGAGCAGTACGTC.

DNA for the CDR3: TGTGCCAGCAAGCCGGGACAGGGGTACGAGCAGTACGTC. Protein sequence: CASKPGQGYEQYV. The chain has TRBV6-6 and TRBJ2-7; 10 bases map to TRBD1. Germline CDR1 MNHNY, CDR2 SVGAGI (reference sequence). The ends lost 7 bases at V and 4 bases at J; junction bases unmatched: 4. The CDR3 covers 13 residues.

This clonotype was recorded at least ten times. The rearrangement joins TRBV5-8 to TRBJ2-3; tentatively, D is TRBD2 (6 bases). CDR1 SGHTS and CDR2 YDEGEE come from the germline V gene. The CDR3 length is 14 residues. V lost 4 bases to trimming and J lost 2 bases, with 11 bases between them. The CDR3 spells CASSTGTFTDTQYF. CDR3 nucleotides: TGTGCCAGCAGCACCGGGACTTTCACAGATACGCAGTATTTT.

The chain carries TRBV6-5 and TRBJ2-5; 7 positions match TRBD1. J lost 5 bases, V lost 6 bases, and 6 bases had no gene match. The CDR3 totals 13 residues. Germline loops: CDR1 MNHEY, CDR2 SVGAGI. The CDR3 here is CASRKTGLETQYF. The CDR3 DNA reads as TGTGCCAGCAGGAAGACAGGGCTGGAGACCCAGTACTTC.

The rearrangement uses TRBV6-5 and TRBJ1-4, with 7 positions matching TRBD1. V gave up 5 bases and J gave up 8 bases; unmatched junction bases: 8. The germline V gene encodes CDR1 MNHEY and CDR2 SVGAGI. This CDR3 has 14 amino acids. The CDR3 protein is CASSPTGDSEKLFF. For the CDR3, the DNA is TGTGCCAGCAGTCCAACAGGGGACAGCGAAAAACTGTTTTTT.

This clonotype has a handful of counts. The CDR3 region is CASSHLDRAKDTQYF. CDR3 DNA sequence: TGTGCCAGCAGCCATCTCGACAGGGCCAAAGATACGCAGTATTTT. The chain uses TRBV3-1 and TRBJ2-3; 7 bases align to TRBD1. The V gene end was trimmed by 3 bases and the J gene end by 5 bases; junction bases not matched to a gene: 8. The CDR3 totals 15 residues. Germline loops: CDR1 LGHDT, CDR2 YNNKEL (reference sequence).

This clonotype has ten or more counts. The chain has TRBV9 and TRBJ2-5, with D uncertain. The germline V and J ends were trimmed by 0 bases and 5 bases, with 14 bases remaining between them. The CDR3 sequence is 15 residues long. CDR1 is SGDLS, CDR2 YYNGEE, per germline. The CDR3 spells CASSVANRDWETQYF. The CDR3 nucleotides are TGTGCCAGCAGCGTAGCTAACCGAGACTGGGAGACCCAGTACTTC.

This clonotype was seen more than once but under ten times. The rearrangement uses TRBV25-1 and TRBJ2-1; 11 positions agree with TRBD2. Germline V gene sequence: CDR1 MGHDK, CDR2 SYGVNS. V lost 5 bases, J lost 2 bases, and 5 bases stayed unmatched. The CDR3 contains 16 residues. The CDR3 DNA is TGTGCCAGCAGTCCCACTAGCGGGGGAGCCTACAATGAGCAGTTCTTC. Amino acids: CASSPTSGGAYNEQFF.

This chain connects TRBV2 to TRBJ2-1, with TRBD2 as a possible D gene (5 bases). CDR3 length equals 13 residues. V lost 1 base to trimming and J lost 6 bases, with 7 bases between them. Germline V gene sequence: CDR1 SNHLY, CDR2 FYNNEI. In DNA, the CDR3 is TGTGCCAGCAGTGAAGGTGGACTCAATGAGCAGTTCTTC. It encodes CASSEGGLNEQFF.

Many counts were recorded for this clonotype. The chain joins TRBV12-3 or TRBV12-4 to TRBJ1-1; 8 bases match TRBD1. Unmatched junction bases numbered 5, after V lost 4 bases and J lost 4 bases. The CDR3 spans 14 residues. CDR3 sequence reads: CASSSGQGITEAFF. CDR3 coding DNA: TGTGCCAGCAGTTCCGGACAGGGTATCACTGAAGCTTTCTTT.

V is TRBV7-6 and J is TRBJ1-5; the D is unclear. V was clipped by 0 bases and J by 9 bases, with 9 bases between them. Looked up from germline, CDR1 is SGHVS and CDR2 is FNYEAQ. The CDR3 runs 13 residues. Written as DNA, the CDR3 is TGTGCCAGCAGCTTAGCGGTGGAGGGGCCCCAGCATTTT. Encoded protein: CASSLAVEGPQHF.

CDR3 in amino acids: CASSHMGRQNTGELFF. CDR3 DNA: TGTGCCAGCAGCCATATGGGAAGGCAGAACACCGGGGAGCTGTTTTTT. V is TRBV3-1 and J is TRBJ2-2, with D uncertain. The V end was cut by 3 bases, the J end by 1 base, with 12 bases between. There are 16 residues in the CDR3. CDR1 LGHDT and CDR2 YNNKEL come from the germline V gene (reference sequence).

This clonotype was observed a handful of times. This sequence joins TRBV7-3 and TRBJ2-3, with a weak D call TRBD2 (7 bases). V dropped 2 bases and J dropped 4 bases, with 13 bases sitting between them. Germline CDR1 and CDR2: SGHTA and FQGTGA. The CDR3 loop spans 15 amino acids. The CDR3 here is CASSLGGAVADTQYF. The CDR3 DNA follows: TGTGCCAGCAGCTTAGGGGGGGCGGTGGCAGATACGCAGTATTTT.

V and J are TRBV7-2 and TRBJ2-2; possibly TRBD1 for D (6 bases). Germline V CDR1 and CDR2: SGHTA, FQGNSA. The CDR3 consists of 17 residues. V lost 3 bases to trimming and J lost 3 bases, with 17 bases between them. This CDR3 is CASSLNPVGADTGELFF. The CDR3 DNA reads TGTGCCAGCAGCTTGAACCCGGTGGGGGCGGACACCGGGGAGCTGTTTTTT. Full variable domain (rest looked up from reference TRBV7-2 and TRBJ2-2): GAGVSQSPSNKVTEKGKDVELRCDPISGHTALYWYRQSLGQGLEFLIYFQGNSAPDKSGLPSDRFSAERTGGSVSTLTIQRTQQEDSAVYLCASSLNPVGADTGELFFGEGSRLTVL.

This clonotype turned up a few times. The gene calls are TRBV29-1 and TRBJ2-4; D uncertain. Trimming took off 0 bases at V and 0 bases at J, with 12 bases between the two ends. This CDR3 region has 16 residues. Germline loops: CDR1 SQVTM, CDR2 ANQGSEA. Here the CDR3 DNA reads TGCAGCGTTGAAGATCTAGGGCCCTTAGCCAAAAACATTCAGTACTTC. Protein sequence: CSVEDLGPLAKNIQYF.

The chain recombines TRBV6-5 with TRBJ2-5, with 8 bases aligning to TRBD1. Trimming cost V 5 bases and J 5 bases; bases outside gene matches: 10. The CDR3 spans 15 residues. CDR1 and CDR2 (germline): MNHEY, SVGAGI. The CDR3 nucleotides read TGTGCCAGCAGTCGCTCAGGGGGCTCGGGCGAGACCCAGTACTTC. As protein: CASSRSGGSGETQYF.

The table lists this clonotype with a few counts. The chain combines TRBV5-1 with TRBJ2-3; D possibly uses TRBD1 or TRBD2 (5 bases each). V shed 4 bases and J shed 9 bases, with 18 bases lying between them. The CDR3 totals 14 residues. Germline V gives CDR1 SGHRS, CDR2 YFSETQ. CDR3 bases: TGCGCCAGCAGCCACTATGGGGACGAAGGGACGCAGTATTTT. It specifies CASSHYGDEGTQYF.

In regard to this clonotype: The junction departs from the called germline gene at one end, perhaps through a read error. The gene calls are TRBV12-3 or TRBV12-4 and TRBJ2-1; 7 nucleotides match TRBD2. The CDR3 spans 15 residues. In nucleotides, the CDR3 is TGTGCCAGCAGTCCTCAGCGGGACTCCTACACTGAGCAGTTCTTC. As protein: CASSPQRDSYTEQFF.

This clonotype was seen many times. The rearrangement links TRBV10-3 to TRBJ1-6; the D gene is possibly TRBD1 (6 bases). Germline CDR1 ENHRY, CDR2 SYGVKD. Trimming cost V 6 bases and J 6 bases, with 9 bases left between them. The CDR3 runs to 13 residues. This chain's CDR3 is CAIRTGPNSPLHF. As DNA, the CDR3 is TGTGCCATCAGGACAGGTCCTAATTCACCCCTCCACTTT.

The chain links TRBV20-1 to TRBJ2-3, with D possibly being TRBD2 (5 bases). The CDR3 consists of 16 residues. Germline CDR1 and CDR2: DFQATT and SNEGSKA (reference sequence). V was trimmed by 6 bases and J by 1 base, leaving 20 bases between them. The CDR3: CSAVRISRAGTDTQYF. CDR3 nucleotides: TGCAGTGCCGTCCGCATTAGTAGAGCGGGCACAGATACGCAGTATTTT.

The V call is TRBV7-6, the J call TRBJ2-2; the D gene is possibly TRBD1 (5 bases). Germline V gene lookup returns CDR1 SGHVS and CDR2 FNYEAQ. V was trimmed by 5 bases and J by 5 bases, leaving 15 bases between them. The length of the CDR3 is 15 residues. The CDR3 DNA reads TGTGCCAGCAGCAGCCGGCAGGGATTGACCGGGGAGCTGTTTTTT. Protein sequence: CASSSRQGLTGELFF.

The V and J genes are TRBV5-1 and TRBJ1-1; tentatively, D is TRBD1 (5 bases). From germline, CDR1 is SGHRS and CDR2 YFSETQ. The CDR3 is 14 amino acids. Trimming pared 6 bases from V and 5 bases from J, leaving 17 bases between. In DNA form, the CDR3 reads TGCGCCAGCAAAGTTCGGGGCCTAGGGACTGAAGCTTTCTTT. Translation gives CASKVRGLGTEAFF. The full variable domain, rest sourced from reference TRBV5-1 and TRBJ1-1, is KAGVTQTPRYLIKTRGQQVTLSCSPISGHRSVSWYQQTPGQGLQFLFEYFSETQRNKGNFPGRFSGRQFSNSRSEMNVSTLELGDSALYLCASKVRGLGTEAFFGQGTRLTVV.

This clonotype occurred many times. This sequence joins TRBV7-8 and TRBJ2-5, with D perhaps matching TRBD1 or TRBD2 (6 bases each). Germline CDR1 SGHVS, CDR2 FQNEAQ. V lost 5 bases to trimming and J lost 4 bases, with 17 bases between them. The CDR3 is made up of 15 amino acids. CDR3 in amino acids: CASSTERGGRETQYF. The CDR3 DNA reads TGTGCCAGCAGCACCGAAAGAGGGGGGAGAGAGACCCAGTACTTC.

This clonotype came up many times. The V gene is TRBV29-1, the J gene TRBJ2-5, with D possibly TRBD2 on 7 matching bases. V lost 6 bases to trimming and J lost 6 bases, with 17 bases between them. This CDR3 region has 13 residues. Germline lookup yields CDR1 SQVTM and CDR2 ANQGSEA. CDR3 protein: CSVEGGLLQTQYF. In DNA form, the CDR3 reads TGCAGCGTGGAGGGGGGGCTTCTTCAGACCCAGTACTTC.

This clonotype has at least ten counts. The chain recombines TRBV7-8 with TRBJ2-1; the match to TRBD1 covers 7 bases. J lost 4 bases, V lost 4 bases, and 10 bases had no gene match. Looked up from germline, CDR1 is SGHVS and CDR2 is FQNEAQ. The CDR3 runs to 16 residues. CDR3 bases: TGTGCCAGCAGCTACAGACAGGGTCAGGGGTACAATGAGCAGTTCTTC. Amino acid sequence: CASSYRQGQGYNEQFF.